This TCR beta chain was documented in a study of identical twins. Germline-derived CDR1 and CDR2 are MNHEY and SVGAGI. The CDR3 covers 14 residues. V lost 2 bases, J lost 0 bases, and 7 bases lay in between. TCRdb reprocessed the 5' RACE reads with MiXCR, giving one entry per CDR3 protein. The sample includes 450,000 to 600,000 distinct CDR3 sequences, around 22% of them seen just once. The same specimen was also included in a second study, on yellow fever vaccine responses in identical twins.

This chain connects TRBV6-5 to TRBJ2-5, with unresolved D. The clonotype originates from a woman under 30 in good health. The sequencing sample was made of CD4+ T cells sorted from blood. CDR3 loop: CASSYMGYQETQYF. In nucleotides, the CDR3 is TGTGCCAGCAGTTACATGGGGTACCAAGAGACCCAGTACTTC.